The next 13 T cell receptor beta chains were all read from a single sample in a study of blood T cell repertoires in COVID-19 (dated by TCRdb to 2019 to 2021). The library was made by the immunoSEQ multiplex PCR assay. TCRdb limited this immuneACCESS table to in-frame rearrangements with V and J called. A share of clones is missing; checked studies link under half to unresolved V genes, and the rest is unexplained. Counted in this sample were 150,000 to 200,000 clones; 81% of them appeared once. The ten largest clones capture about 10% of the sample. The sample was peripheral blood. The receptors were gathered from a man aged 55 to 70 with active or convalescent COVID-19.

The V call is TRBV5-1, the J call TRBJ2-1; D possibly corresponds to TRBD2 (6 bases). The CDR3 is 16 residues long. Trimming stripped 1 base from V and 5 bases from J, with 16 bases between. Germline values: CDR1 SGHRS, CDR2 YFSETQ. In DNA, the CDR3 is TGCGCCAGCAGCTTGTACTTAGGACTAACCAACAATGAGCAGTTCTTC. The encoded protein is CASSLYLGLTNNEQFF.

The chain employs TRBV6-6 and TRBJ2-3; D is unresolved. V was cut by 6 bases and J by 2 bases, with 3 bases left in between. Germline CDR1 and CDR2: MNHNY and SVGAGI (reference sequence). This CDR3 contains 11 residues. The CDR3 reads CASSLTDTQYF. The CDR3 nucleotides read TGTGCCAGCAGCCTCACAGATACGCAGTATTTT.

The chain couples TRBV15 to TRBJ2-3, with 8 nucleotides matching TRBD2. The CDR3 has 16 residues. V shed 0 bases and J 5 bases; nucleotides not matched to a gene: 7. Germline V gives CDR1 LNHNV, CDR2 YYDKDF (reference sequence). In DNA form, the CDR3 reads TGTGCCACCAGCAGAGAAGGTCGGGGGGGCGTAGATACGCAGTATTTT. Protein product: CATSREGRGGVDTQYF.

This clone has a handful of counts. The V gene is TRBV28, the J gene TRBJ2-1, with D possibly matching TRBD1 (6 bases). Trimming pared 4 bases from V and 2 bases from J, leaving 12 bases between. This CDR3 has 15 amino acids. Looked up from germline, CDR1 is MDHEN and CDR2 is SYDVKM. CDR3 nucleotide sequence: TGTGCCAGCAGTTCAGCACAGGGACCCTACAATGAGCAGTTCTTC. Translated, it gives CASSSAQGPYNEQFF.

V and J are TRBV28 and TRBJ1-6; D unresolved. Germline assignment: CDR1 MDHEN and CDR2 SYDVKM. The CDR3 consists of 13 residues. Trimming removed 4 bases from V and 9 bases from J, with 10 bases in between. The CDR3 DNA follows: TGTGCCAGCAGTTCTTACGAGGTTTCACCCCTCCACTTT. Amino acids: CASSSYEVSPLHF.

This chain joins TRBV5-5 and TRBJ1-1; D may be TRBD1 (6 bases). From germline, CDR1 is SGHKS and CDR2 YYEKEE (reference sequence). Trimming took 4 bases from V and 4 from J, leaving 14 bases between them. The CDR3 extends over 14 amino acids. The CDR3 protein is CASSTQGKVTEAFF. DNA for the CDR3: TGTGCCAGCAGCACACAGGGAAAAGTCACTGAAGCTTTCTTT.

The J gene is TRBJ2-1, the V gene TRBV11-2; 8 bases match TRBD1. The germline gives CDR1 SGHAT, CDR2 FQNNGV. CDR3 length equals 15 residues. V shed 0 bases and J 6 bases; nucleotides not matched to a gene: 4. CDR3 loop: CASSLDRGRFNEQFF. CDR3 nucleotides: TGTGCCAGCAGCTTAGACAGGGGGCGCTTCAATGAGCAGTTCTTC.

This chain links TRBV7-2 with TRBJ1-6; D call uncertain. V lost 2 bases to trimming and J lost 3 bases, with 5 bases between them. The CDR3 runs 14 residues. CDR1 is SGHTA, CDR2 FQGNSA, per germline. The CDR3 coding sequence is TGTGCCAGCAGCTTATCCCTCTATAATTCACCCCTCCACTTT. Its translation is CASSLSLYNSPLHF.

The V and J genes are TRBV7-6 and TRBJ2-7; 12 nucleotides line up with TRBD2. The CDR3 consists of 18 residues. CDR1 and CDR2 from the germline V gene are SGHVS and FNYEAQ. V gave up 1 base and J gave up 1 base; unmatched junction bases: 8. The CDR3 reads CASSLGLAGGPSSYEQYF. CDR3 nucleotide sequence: TGTGCCAGCAGCTTAGGCCTAGCGGGGGGGCCAAGTTCCTACGAGCAGTACTTC. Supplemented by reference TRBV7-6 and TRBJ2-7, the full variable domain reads GAGVSQSPRYKVTKRGQDVALRCDPISGHVSLYWYRQALGQGPEFLTYFNYEAQQDKSGLPNDRFSAERPEGSISTLTIQRTEQRDSAMYRCASSLGLAGGPSSYEQYFGPGTRLTVT.

The CDR3 nucleotides read TGTGCCAGTACCGAACAGTCCGGGGCCAACGTCCTGACTTTC. This codes for CASTEQSGANVLTF. V gene TRBV19 combines with J gene TRBJ2-6; unclear D gene. Germline-derived CDR1 and CDR2 are LNHDA and SQIVND (reference sequence). With 7 bases removed from V and 4 bases from J, the gap between germline ends came to 11 bases. The length of the CDR3 is 14 residues.

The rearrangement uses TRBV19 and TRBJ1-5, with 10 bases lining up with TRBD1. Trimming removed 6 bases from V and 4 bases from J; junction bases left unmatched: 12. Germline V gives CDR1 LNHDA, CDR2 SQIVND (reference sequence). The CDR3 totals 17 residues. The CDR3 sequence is CASSRHGTGESNQPQHF. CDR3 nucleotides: TGTGCCAGTAGCCGACACGGGACAGGGGAATCGAATCAGCCCCAGCATTTT.

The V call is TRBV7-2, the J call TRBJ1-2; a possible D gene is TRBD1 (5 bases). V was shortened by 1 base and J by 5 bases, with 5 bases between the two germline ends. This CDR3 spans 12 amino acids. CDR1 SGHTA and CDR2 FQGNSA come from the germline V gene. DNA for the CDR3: TGTGCCAGCAGCTTAGAGGGGTATGGCTACACCTTC. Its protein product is CASSLEGYGYTF.

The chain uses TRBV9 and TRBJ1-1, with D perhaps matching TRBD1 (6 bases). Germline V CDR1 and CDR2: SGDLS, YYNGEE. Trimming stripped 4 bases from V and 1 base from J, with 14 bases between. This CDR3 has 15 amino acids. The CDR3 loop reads CASSYNRVGNTEAFF. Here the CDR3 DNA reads TGTGCCAGCAGCTATAACAGGGTTGGGAACACTGAAGCTTTCTTT.